A single sample gave rise to the 17 T cell receptor beta chains below, sequenced in a study of cytomegalovirus exposure and HLA in healthy donors. With 60 Vbeta and 13 Jbeta primers, the PCR was carried out. TCRdb's table, derived via immunoSEQ multiplex PCR, lists solely in-frame clones and lacks some. This table has about 160,000 clones, 82% appearing once. The material sequenced was PBMCs. The receptors shown here come from a girl aged 10 to 17 in good health and CMV-seropositive.

The chain joins TRBV11-3 to TRBJ2-1, with D tentatively TRBD2 (5 bases). Trimming cost V 3 bases and J 8 bases, with 5 bases left between them. This CDR3 has 11 residues. From germline, CDR1 is SGHNT and CDR2 YENEEA. The CDR3 bases are TGTGCCAGCAGCTTTAGCGATGAGCAGTTCTTC. It codes for CASSFSDEQFF.

The chain has TRBV7-6 and TRBJ2-5; 10 positions match TRBD1. V was clipped by 4 bases and J by 5 bases; unmatched bases: 7. CDR1 and CDR2 from the germline V gene are SGHVS and FNYEAQ. The CDR3 contains 15 residues. DNA for the CDR3: TGTGCCAGCAGCTCCTGGACAGGGGGATTCGAGACCCAGTACTTC. Translating it yields CASSSWTGGFETQYF.

The CDR3 DNA reads TGTGCCAGCAGCCCTGACGTAAGCGCTCGGCAGCCCCAGCATTTT. It yields the protein CASSPDVSARQPQHF. V is TRBV5-8 and J is TRBJ1-5; D unresolved. Per germline, CDR1 SGHTS and CDR2 YDEGEE. This CDR3 has 15 amino acids. V lost 4 bases, J lost 7 bases, and 18 bases lay in between.

The chain uses TRBV4-1 and TRBJ2-2, with 13 bases aligning to TRBD2. V dropped 3 bases and J dropped 3; count of bases not matched to a gene: 1. There are 16 residues in the CDR3. Germline V gene lookup returns CDR1 MGHRA and CDR2 YSYEKL. The CDR3 nucleotides read TGCGCCAGCAGCCACGGACTAGCGGGGGACACCGGGGAGCTGTTTTTT. It encodes CASSHGLAGDTGELFF.

The V call is TRBV7-2, the J call TRBJ1-3; TRBD1 aligns across 8 bases. CDR1 SGHTA and CDR2 FQGNSA come from the germline V gene. J lost 3 bases, V lost 5 bases, and 3 bases had no gene match. CDR3 size: 14 residues. Here the CDR3 reads CASSITGGGNTIYF. CDR3 in DNA: TGTGCCAGCAGCATAACAGGGGGTGGAAACACCATATATTTT.

The chain carries TRBV4-3 and TRBJ2-7; D is unresolved. Trimming took off 0 bases at V and 3 bases at J, with 9 bases between the two ends. Germline values: CDR1 LGHNA, CDR2 YSLEER. This CDR3 has 14 amino acids. CDR3 coding DNA: TGCGCCAGCAGCCAAGAGGCCTTCTTCTACGAGCAGTACTTC. Residues: CASSQEAFFYEQYF.

The gene calls are TRBV4-1 and TRBJ1-5; possibly TRBD1 for D (6 bases). Trimming stripped 2 bases from V and 4 bases from J, with 12 bases between. The length of the CDR3 is 15 residues. Looked up from germline, CDR1 is MGHRA and CDR2 is YSYEKL. The CDR3 nucleotides read TGCGCCAGCAGCCAACACAGGGAGTCTAATCAGCCCCAGCATTTT. Translation gives CASSQHRESNQPQHF.

The chain links TRBV6-5 to TRBJ1-2, with D hard to call. Germline assignment: CDR1 MNHEY and CDR2 SVGAGI. The CDR3 covers 10 residues. V lost 6 bases to trimming and J lost 7 bases, with 6 bases between them. The CDR3 coding sequence is TGTGCCAGCAGGGAGGTTGGCTACACCTTC. This encodes CASREVGYTF.

This clone was seen once. This chain joins TRBV28 and TRBJ2-5; TRBD1 aligns across 9 bases. Germline CDR1 MDHEN, CDR2 SYDVKM. The CDR3 extends over 17 amino acids. Losses at the gene ends were 5 bases for V and 5 bases for J; bases not matched to a gene: 15. DNA for the CDR3: TGTGCCAGCAGTCCACAACAGGGGGCGGTGGGGTCGGAGACCCAGTACTTC. Its translation: CASSPQQGAVGSETQYF.

This clone was recorded once. V and J are TRBV9 and TRBJ2-2; D is unresolved. CDR1 is SGDLS, CDR2 YYNGEE, per germline. This CDR3 is 16 amino acids long. The ends were cut back, 3 bases at V and 3 bases at J, with 15 bases in the middle. This chain's CDR3 is CASSAKLGAYTGELFF. CDR3 nucleotides: TGTGCCAGCAGCGCCAAACTTGGAGCGTACACCGGGGAGCTGTTTTTT.

The chain has TRBV5-1 and TRBJ1-1; TRBD1 agrees at 8 bases. Germline V gives CDR1 SGHRS, CDR2 YFSETQ. V lost 6 bases to trimming and J lost 1 base; unmatched junction nucleotides: 2. CDR3 size: 13 residues. CDR3 nucleotides: TGCGCCAGCATGACAGGGGCGAACACTGAAGCTTTCTTT. It codes for CASMTGANTEAFF.

This chain joins TRBV30 and TRBJ1-5; D is unresolved. Per germline, CDR1 GTSNPN and CDR2 SVGIG (reference sequence). Trimming removed 0 bases from V and 1 base from J, with 7 bases in between. The CDR3 is made up of 14 amino acids. DNA for the CDR3: TGTGCCTGGAGTGTACTCTGGAGCAATCAGCCCCAGCATTTT. Protein sequence: CAWSVLWSNQPQHF. Full variable domain (outside the CDR3, taken from reference TRBV30 and TRBJ1-5): SQTIHQWPATLVQPVGSPLSLECTVEGTSNPNLYWYRQAAGRGLQLLFYSVGIGQISSEVPQNLSASRPQDRQFILSSKKLLLSDSGFYLCAWSVLWSNQPQHFGDGTRLSIL.

The chain carries TRBV7-3 and TRBJ2-1; D is ambiguous. Germline-derived CDR1 and CDR2 are SGHTA and FQGTGA. V gave up 4 bases and J gave up 10 bases, with 14 bases separating them. The CDR3 consists of 13 residues. The DNA for the CDR3 is TGTGCCAGCAGCTCCTCTGGAGCCCCCGAGCAGTTCTTC. This codes for CASSSSGAPEQFF.

This clone was detected once. J is TRBJ1-1 and V is TRBV12-5; D not certain. The CDR3 runs to 13 residues. V was trimmed by 2 bases and J by 7 bases, leaving 11 bases between them. The germline V gene has CDR1 LGHNT and CDR2 FRNRAP. DNA for the CDR3: TGTGCTAGTGGTTTGACCTCGGAGCATGAAGCTTTCTTT. Its protein product is CASGLTSEHEAFF.

The chain joins TRBV9 to TRBJ2-3; 9 bases align to TRBD2. The CDR3 is 16 residues long. CDR1 and CDR2 (germline): SGDLS, YYNGEE. Trimming took 2 bases from V and 1 from J; bases not matched to a gene: 5. CDR3 DNA: TGTGCCAGCAGCGTCCGGCGCGGGGGGGGCACAGATACGCAGTATTTT. Translated: CASSVRRGGGTDTQYF.

The chain joins TRBV27 to TRBJ2-2; 11 bases are shared with TRBD1. The germline V gene has CDR1 MNHEY and CDR2 SMNVEV (reference sequence). The CDR3 is 18 amino acids. V was pared by 5 bases and J by 7 bases, with 15 bases of the junction left unmatched. CDR3: CASSPHTPGTGGLGELFF. The CDR3 DNA is TGTGCCAGCAGTCCCCACACCCCCGGGACAGGGGGGCTCGGGGAGCTGTTTTTT.

In its sample, this clone was seen once. The rearrangement uses TRBV7-9 and TRBJ2-2, with D possibly matching TRBD2 (7 bases). Germline V CDR1 and CDR2: SEHNR, FQNEAQ (reference sequence). V lost 4 bases to trimming and J lost 6 bases, with 21 bases between them. This CDR3 region has 17 residues. The CDR3 sequence is CASSYRRGLIKAGELFF. CDR3 nucleotide sequence: TGTGCCAGCAGCTATCGGCGGGGGCTTATAAAGGCCGGGGAGCTGTTTTTT. The full variable domain, in which reference TRBV7-9 and TRBJ2-2 provide the parts outside the CDR3, is DTGVSQNPRHKITKRGQNVTFRCDPISEHNRLYWYRQTLGQGPEFLTYFQNEAQLEKSRLLSDRFSAERPKGSFSTLEIQRTEQGDSAMYLCASSYRRGLIKAGELFFGEGSRLTVL.